This T cell receptor beta chain derives from a study of cytomegalovirus exposure and HLA in healthy donors. The PCR contained 60 Vbeta and 13 Jbeta primers. Produced via immunoSEQ multiplex PCR; TCRdb's table is partial and in-frame only. The sample includes approximately 130,000 clones, around 81% of them seen just once. Overall study findings and caveats: Upon later analysis, HLA-associated TCR beta chains proved more clonally expanded than other, equally common chains. Among the sequence variants, a highly shared cluster was likely an artifact of sequencing.

As regards this clone: Its antigen is currently unknown.

Germline values: CDR1 MNHEY, CDR2 SVGAGI. The CDR3 totals 15 residues. V lost 6 bases and J 2 bases, leaving 14 bases between the germline ends. This TCR derives from a man aged 18 to 35 in good health and CMV-seronegative. Sequenced sample: PBMCs. This rearrangement joins TRBV6-5 to TRBJ1-5; D uncertain. Here the CDR3 DNA reads TGTGCCAGCAGCCGGGCCCCCGGGGGCAATCAGCCCCAGCATTTT. It is translated as CASSRAPGGNQPQHF.